The rows below give T cell receptor beta chains drawn from one sample of a study of blood T cell repertoires in COVID-19. TCRdb's copy holds only in-frame clones and misses some; the assay was immunoSEQ multiplex PCR. The table lists some 270,000 clones, around 90% of them singletons. Sequences were obtained from peripheral blood. The source of these receptors is a man aged 45-65 years with acute or convalescent COVID-19. Each CDR3 is given with its conserved first and last residue. Fields, in order: J gene, clone size, D gene, V gene, CDR3 protein, CDR3 DNA. D genes are given only for firm matches. Clone size is shown for a subset of rows, as once, few, many or a class of expanded clone.

j_gene: TRBJ1-5; abundance: .; d_gene: .; v_gene: TRBV3-1/TRBV3-2; CDR3aa: CASSQGAGAQHF; CDR3nt: TGTGCCAGCAGCCAGGGGGCGGGCGCCCAGCATTTT
j_gene: TRBJ1-1; abundance: .; d_gene: TRBD1; v_gene: TRBV3-1/TRBV3-2; CDR3aa: CASSLGTGGGSEAFF; CDR3nt: TGTGCCAGCAGCCTGGGGACAGGGGGCGGGAGCGAAGCTTTCTTT
j_gene: TRBJ1-3; abundance: .; d_gene: .; v_gene: TRBV11-2; CDR3aa: CASSPLGGISGNTIYF; CDR3nt: TGTGCCAGCAGCCCCCTGGGGGGTATCTCTGGAAACACCATATATTTT
j_gene: TRBJ1-2; abundance: few; d_gene: .; v_gene: TRBV19; CDR3aa: CASRRIPGRRDYGYTF; CDR3nt: TGTGCCAGTAGGAGAATCCCGGGAAGGAGGGACTATGGCTACACCTTC
j_gene: TRBJ2-1; abundance: .; d_gene: TRBD2; v_gene: TRBV9; CDR3aa: CASSGSGGGLSEQFF; CDR3nt: TGTGCCAGCAGCGGTAGCGGGGGTGGGTTGAGTGAGCAGTTCTTC
j_gene: TRBJ2-7; abundance: .; d_gene: .; v_gene: TRBV5-1; CDR3aa: CASSLVSGGYEQYF; CDR3nt: TGCGCCAGCAGCTTGGTATCTGGGGGGTACGAGCAGTACTTC
j_gene: TRBJ2-7; abundance: .; d_gene: .; v_gene: TRBV12-3/TRBV12-4; CDR3aa: CASSHETYEQYF; CDR3nt: TGTGCCAGCAGCCACGAGACCTACGAGCAGTACTTC
j_gene: TRBJ2-7; abundance: few; d_gene: .; v_gene: TRBV20-1; CDR3aa: CSALQAEQYF; CDR3nt: TGCAGTGCCCTCCAGGCCGAGCAGTACTTC
j_gene: TRBJ1-1; abundance: few; d_gene: TRBD1; v_gene: TRBV18; CDR3aa: CASSRQGNTEAFF; CDR3nt: TGTGCCAGCTCAAGACAGGGGAACACTGAAGCTTTCTTT
j_gene: TRBJ2-3; abundance: .; d_gene: TRBD2; v_gene: TRBV5-4; CDR3aa: CASSWGLADTQYF; CDR3nt: TGTGCCAGCAGCTGGGGACTAGCAGATACGCAGTATTTT
j_gene: TRBJ2-3; abundance: .; d_gene: TRBD1; v_gene: TRBV11-3; CDR3aa: CASSIGTGGADTQYF; CDR3nt: TGTGCCAGCAGCATAGGGACAGGGGGAGCAGATACGCAGTATTTT
j_gene: TRBJ1-5; abundance: .; d_gene: .; v_gene: TRBV19; CDR3aa: CASSPQGSGQPQHF; CDR3nt: TGTGCCAGTAGTCCCCAGGGTTCTGGGCAGCCCCAGCATTTT
j_gene: TRBJ2-6; abundance: .; d_gene: .; v_gene: TRBV27; CDR3aa: CASSLRTASGANVLTF; CDR3nt: TGTGCCAGCAGTTTAAGGACAGCCTCTGGGGCCAACGTCCTGACTTTC
j_gene: TRBJ2-7; abundance: few; d_gene: TRBD1; v_gene: TRBV9; CDR3aa: CASSAGQDTEQYF; CDR3nt: TGTGCCAGCAGCGCCGGACAGGACACCGAGCAGTACTTC
j_gene: TRBJ2-7; abundance: .; d_gene: .; v_gene: TRBV7-7; CDR3aa: CASSLGPSGTYEQYF; CDR3nt: TGTGCTAGCAGCTTAGGCCCTTCAGGAACCTACGAGCAGTACTTC
j_gene: TRBJ2-7; abundance: .; d_gene: TRBD1; v_gene: TRBV13; CDR3aa: CASSQPGQGSEQYF; CDR3nt: TGTGCCAGCAGCCAACCGGGACAGGGATCCGAGCAGTACTTC